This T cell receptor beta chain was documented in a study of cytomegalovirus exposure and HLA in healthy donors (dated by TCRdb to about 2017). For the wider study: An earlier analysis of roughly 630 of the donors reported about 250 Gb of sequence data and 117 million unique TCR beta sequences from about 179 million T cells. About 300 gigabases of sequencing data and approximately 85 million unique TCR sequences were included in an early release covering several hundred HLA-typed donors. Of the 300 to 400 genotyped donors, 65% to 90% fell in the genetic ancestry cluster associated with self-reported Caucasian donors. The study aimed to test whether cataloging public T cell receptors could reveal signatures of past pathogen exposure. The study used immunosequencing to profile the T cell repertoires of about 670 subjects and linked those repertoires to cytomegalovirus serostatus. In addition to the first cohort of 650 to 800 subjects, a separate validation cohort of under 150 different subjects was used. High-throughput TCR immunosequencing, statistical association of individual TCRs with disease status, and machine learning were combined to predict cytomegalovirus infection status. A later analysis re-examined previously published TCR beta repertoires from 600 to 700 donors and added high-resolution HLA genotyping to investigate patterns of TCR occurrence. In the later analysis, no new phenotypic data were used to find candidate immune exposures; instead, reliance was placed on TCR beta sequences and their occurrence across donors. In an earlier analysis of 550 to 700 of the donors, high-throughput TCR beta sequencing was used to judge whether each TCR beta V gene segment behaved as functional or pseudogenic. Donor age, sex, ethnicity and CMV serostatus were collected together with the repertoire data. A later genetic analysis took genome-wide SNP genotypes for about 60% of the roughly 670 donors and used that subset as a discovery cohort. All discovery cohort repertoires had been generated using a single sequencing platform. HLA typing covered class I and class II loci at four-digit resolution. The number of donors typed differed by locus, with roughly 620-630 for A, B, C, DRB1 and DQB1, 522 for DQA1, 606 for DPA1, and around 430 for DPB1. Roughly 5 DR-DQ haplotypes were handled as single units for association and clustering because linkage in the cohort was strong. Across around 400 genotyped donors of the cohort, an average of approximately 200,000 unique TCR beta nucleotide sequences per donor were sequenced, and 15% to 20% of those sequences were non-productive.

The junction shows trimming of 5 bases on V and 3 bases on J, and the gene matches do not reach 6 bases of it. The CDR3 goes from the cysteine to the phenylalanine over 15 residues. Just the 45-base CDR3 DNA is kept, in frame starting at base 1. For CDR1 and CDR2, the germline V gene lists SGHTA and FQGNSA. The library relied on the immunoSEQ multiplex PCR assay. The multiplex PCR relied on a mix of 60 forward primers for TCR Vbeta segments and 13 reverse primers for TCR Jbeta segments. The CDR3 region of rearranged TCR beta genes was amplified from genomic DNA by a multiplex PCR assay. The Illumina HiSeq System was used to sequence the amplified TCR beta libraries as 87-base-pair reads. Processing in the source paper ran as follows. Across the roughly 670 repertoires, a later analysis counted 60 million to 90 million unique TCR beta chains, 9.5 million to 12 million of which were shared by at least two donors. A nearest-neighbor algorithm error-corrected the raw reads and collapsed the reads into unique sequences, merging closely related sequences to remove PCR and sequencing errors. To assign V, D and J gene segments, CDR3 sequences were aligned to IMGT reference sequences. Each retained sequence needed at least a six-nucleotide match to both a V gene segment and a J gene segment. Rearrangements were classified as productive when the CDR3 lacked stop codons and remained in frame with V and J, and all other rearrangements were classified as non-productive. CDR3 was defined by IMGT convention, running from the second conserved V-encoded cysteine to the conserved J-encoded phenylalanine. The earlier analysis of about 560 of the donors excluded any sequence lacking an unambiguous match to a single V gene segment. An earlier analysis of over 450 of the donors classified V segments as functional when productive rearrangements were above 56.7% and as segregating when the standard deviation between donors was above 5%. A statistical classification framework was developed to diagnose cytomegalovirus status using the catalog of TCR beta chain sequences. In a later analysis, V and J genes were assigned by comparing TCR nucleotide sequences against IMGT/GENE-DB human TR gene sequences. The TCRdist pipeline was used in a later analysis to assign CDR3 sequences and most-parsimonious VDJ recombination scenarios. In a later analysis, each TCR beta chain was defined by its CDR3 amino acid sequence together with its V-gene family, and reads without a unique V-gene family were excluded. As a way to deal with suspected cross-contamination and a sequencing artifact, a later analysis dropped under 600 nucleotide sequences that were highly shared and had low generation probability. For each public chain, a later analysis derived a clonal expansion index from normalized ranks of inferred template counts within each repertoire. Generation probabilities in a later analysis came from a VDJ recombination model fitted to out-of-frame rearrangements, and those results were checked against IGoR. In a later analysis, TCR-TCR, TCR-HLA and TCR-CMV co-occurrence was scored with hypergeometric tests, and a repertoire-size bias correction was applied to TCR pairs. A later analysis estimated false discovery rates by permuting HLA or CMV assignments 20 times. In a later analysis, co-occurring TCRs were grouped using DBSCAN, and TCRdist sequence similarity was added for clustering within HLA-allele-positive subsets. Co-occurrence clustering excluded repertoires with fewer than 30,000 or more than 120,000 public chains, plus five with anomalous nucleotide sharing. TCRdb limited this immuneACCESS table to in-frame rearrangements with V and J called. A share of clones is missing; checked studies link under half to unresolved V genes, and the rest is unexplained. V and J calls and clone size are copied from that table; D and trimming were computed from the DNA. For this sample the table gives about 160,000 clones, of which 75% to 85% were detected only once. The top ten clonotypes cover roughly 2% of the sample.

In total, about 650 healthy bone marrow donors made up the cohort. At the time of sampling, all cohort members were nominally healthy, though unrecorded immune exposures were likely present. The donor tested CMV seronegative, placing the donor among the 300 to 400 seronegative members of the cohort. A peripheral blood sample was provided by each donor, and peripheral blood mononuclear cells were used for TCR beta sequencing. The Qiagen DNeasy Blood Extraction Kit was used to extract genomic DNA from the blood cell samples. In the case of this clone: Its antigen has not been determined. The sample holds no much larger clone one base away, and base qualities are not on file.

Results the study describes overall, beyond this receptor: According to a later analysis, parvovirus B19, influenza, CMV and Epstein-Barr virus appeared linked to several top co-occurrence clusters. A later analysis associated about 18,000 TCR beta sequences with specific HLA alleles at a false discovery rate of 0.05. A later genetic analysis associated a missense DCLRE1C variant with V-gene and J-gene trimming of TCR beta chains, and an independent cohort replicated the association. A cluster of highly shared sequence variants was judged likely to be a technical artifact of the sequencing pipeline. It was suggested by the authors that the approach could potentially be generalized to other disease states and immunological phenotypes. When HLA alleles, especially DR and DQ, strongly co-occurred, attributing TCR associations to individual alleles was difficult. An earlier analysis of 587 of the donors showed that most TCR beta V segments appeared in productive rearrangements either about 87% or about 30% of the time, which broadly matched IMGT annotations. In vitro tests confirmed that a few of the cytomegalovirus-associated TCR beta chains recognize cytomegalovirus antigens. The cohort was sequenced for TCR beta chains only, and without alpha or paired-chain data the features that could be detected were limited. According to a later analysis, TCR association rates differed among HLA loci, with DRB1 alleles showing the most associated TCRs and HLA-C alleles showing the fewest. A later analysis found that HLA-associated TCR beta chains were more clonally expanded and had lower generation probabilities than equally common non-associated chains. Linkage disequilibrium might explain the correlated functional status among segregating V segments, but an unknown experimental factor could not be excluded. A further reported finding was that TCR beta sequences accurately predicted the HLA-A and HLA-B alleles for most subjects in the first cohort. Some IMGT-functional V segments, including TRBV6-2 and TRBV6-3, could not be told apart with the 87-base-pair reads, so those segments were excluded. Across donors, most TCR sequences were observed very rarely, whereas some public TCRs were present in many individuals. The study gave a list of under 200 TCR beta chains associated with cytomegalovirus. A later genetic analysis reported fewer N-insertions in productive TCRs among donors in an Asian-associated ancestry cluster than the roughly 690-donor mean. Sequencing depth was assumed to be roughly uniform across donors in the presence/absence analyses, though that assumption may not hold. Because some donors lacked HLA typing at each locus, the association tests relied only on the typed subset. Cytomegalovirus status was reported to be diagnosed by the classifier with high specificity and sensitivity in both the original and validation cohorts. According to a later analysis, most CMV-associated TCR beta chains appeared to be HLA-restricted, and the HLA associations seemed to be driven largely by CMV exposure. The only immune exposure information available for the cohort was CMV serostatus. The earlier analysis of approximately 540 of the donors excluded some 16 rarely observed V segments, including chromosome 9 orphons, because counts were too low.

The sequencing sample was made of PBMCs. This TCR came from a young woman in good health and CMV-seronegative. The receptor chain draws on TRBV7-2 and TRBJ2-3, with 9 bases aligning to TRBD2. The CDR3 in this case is CASSTAGGRTDTQYF. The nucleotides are TGTGCCAGCAGCACCGCGGGGGGGCGGACAGATACGCAGTATTTT.